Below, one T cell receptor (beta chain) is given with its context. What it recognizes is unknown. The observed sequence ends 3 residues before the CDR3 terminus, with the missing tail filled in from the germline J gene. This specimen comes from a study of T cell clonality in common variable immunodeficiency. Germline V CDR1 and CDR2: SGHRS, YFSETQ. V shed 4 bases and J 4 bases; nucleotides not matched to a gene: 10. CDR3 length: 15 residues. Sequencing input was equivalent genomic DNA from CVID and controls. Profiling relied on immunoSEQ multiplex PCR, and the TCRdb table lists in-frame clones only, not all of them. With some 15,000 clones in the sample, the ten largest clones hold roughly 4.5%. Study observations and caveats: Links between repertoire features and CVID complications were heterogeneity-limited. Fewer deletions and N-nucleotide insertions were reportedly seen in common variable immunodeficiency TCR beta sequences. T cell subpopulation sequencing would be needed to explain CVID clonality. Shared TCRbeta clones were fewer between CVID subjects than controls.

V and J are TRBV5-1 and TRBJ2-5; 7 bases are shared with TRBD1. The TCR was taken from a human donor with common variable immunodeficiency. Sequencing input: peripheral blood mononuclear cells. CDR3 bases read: TGCGCCAGCAGCCCACAGGGGCGCGAGATAGAGACC. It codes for CASSPQGREIET. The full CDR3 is CASSPQGREIETQYF.